What follows are 25 T cell receptor beta chains derived from one specimen sequenced in a study of blood T cell repertoires in COVID-19. Libraries were prepared by immunoSEQ multiplex PCR; TCRdb keeps only in-frame clonotypes and omits some of them. The sample records about 41,000 clones, about 86% being singletons. Sequencing was performed on peripheral blood. The source of these receptors is a man aged 35-49 years with COVID-19, enrolled during active disease.

The chain couples TRBV7-9 to TRBJ2-2; 15 positions agree with TRBD2. With 1 base clipped from V and 0 bases from J, the junction kept 3 bases outside the gene matches. The CDR3 sequence is 19 residues long. Germline values: CDR1 SEHNR, CDR2 FQNEAQ (reference sequence). The DNA for the CDR3 is TGTGCCAGCAGCTTAGGCGGACTAGCGGGAGGGCCGAACACCGGGGAGCTGTTTTTT. It specifies CASSLGGLAGGPNTGELFF.

This chain uses TRBV2 with TRBJ1-1; unclear D gene. CDR1 and CDR2 (germline): SNHLY, FYNNEI. Trimming removed 4 bases at V and 1 base at J, with 7 bases between. The CDR3 consists of 13 residues. As DNA, the CDR3 is TGTGCCAGCAGTGTTGCAGAGAACACTGAAGCTTTCTTT. Protein sequence: CASSVAENTEAFF.

Written as DNA, the CDR3 is TGTGCCAGCAGCCAAGTAACAGCCGATGAAGCTTTCTTT. Translation: CASSQVTADEAFF. This chain joins TRBV3-1 (or the pseudogene TRBV3-2) and TRBJ1-1; D not certain. V was pared by 1 base and J by 7 bases, with 10 bases between. The CDR3 extends over 13 amino acids. The germline CDR1 and CDR2 sequences are LGHDT and YNNKEL (reference sequence).

The chain uses TRBV28 and TRBJ1-5; TRBD1 might be the D (6 bases). This CDR3 comprises 15 residues. Trimming stripped 5 bases from V and 7 bases from J, with 18 bases between. The germline V gene has CDR1 MDHEN and CDR2 SYDVKM. In DNA, the CDR3 is TGTGCCAGCAGTCCAGGACAGTGGGTTAGGCAGCCCCAGCATTTT. Translation: CASSPGQWVRQPQHF.

The chain recombines TRBV9 with TRBJ2-1, with TRBD2 identical over 9 bases. The CDR3 length is 14 residues. Trimming at V came to 4 bases and at J to 7 bases, leaving 6 bases not matched to a gene. Germline assignment: CDR1 SGDLS and CDR2 YYNGEE. CDR3 amino acids: CASSFSGGGNEQFF. The DNA of the CDR3 is TGTGCCAGCAGCTTTAGCGGGGGTGGGAATGAGCAGTTCTTC.

The V and J genes are TRBV5-4 and TRBJ2-2; 10 bases map to TRBD2. Trimming removed 3 bases from V and 2 bases from J; junction bases left unmatched: 7. Germline CDR1 reads SGHNT; CDR2 reads YYREEE (reference sequence). The CDR3 is 17 residues long. As DNA, the CDR3 is TGTGCCAGCAGCTCGGGGTGGACTAGCGGAAACACCGGGGAGCTGTTTTTT. Its translation: CASSSGWTSGNTGELFF.

This clone was recorded only once. The rearrangement links TRBV7-8 to TRBJ1-5, with a weak D call TRBD1 (5 bases). The V gene lost 5 bases and the J gene lost 0 bases, with 20 bases spanning the gap. Germline CDR1 and CDR2: SGHVS and FQNEAQ. The CDR3 length is 18 residues. This chain's CDR3 is CASSGREAGEYSNQPQHF. As DNA, the CDR3 is TGTGCCAGCAGCGGCCGGGAGGCGGGGGAGTATAGCAATCAGCCCCAGCATTTT.

The chain links TRBV29-1 to TRBJ2-5; 7 nucleotides align to TRBD2. Looked up from germline, CDR1 is SQVTM and CDR2 is ANQGSEA. Trimming removed 5 bases from V and 0 bases from J; junction bases left unmatched: 0. The CDR3 runs to 12 residues. For the CDR3, the DNA is TGCAGCGTTCGGGGGGACCAAGAGACCCAGTACTTC. It yields the protein CSVRGDQETQYF.

J is TRBJ1-4 and V is TRBV27; 12 positions agree with TRBD1. The CDR3 spans 16 residues. The germline V gene has CDR1 MNHEY and CDR2 SMNVEV (reference sequence). V lost 8 bases, J lost 7 bases, and 11 bases stayed unmatched. This CDR3 reads CASGRDRGHLVEKLFF. The CDR3 nucleotides read TGTGCCAGCGGTCGGGACAGGGGGCACCTAGTTGAAAAACTGTTTTTT.

This clone has only one observation. The rearrangement uses TRBV6-1 and TRBJ2-7, with D possibly being TRBD1 (6 bases). The CDR3 sequence is 14 residues long. Trimming took 3 bases from V and 2 from J, leaving 11 bases between them. Per the germline V gene, CDR1 is MNHNS and CDR2 is SASEGT. CDR3 coding DNA: TGTGCCAGCAGTGACGGCAGGGGACCCTACGAGCAGTACTTC. Translated, it gives CASSDGRGPYEQYF.

This chain links TRBV10-2 with TRBJ1-1; 7 positions agree with TRBD1. The germline V gene encodes CDR1 WSHSY and CDR2 SAAADI. Germline trimming cut 2 bases from V and 5 bases from J; bases unmatched to any gene: 14. The CDR3 extends over 17 amino acids. In nucleotides, the CDR3 is TGCGCCAGCAGTGAGCTAACAGGGGATAGGCTTAAAACTGAAGCTTTCTTT. Translating gives CASSELTGDRLKTEAFF.

The CDR3 DNA follows: TGTGCCAGCAGCCCGGAGGGGTACAATGAGCAGTTCTTC. Encoded protein: CASSPEGYNEQFF. The chain has TRBV5-4 and TRBJ2-1; TRBD2 might be the D (6 bases). The CDR3 length is 13 residues. Per germline, CDR1 SGHNT and CDR2 YYREEE (reference sequence). V was trimmed by 4 bases and J by 4 bases, leaving 9 bases between them.

Only one count was recorded for this clone. The rearrangement links TRBV30 to TRBJ1-5; maybe TRBD1 (6 bases). V was clipped by 4 bases and J by 6 bases, with 10 bases between them. This CDR3 region has 12 residues. CDR1 and CDR2 from the germline V gene are GTSNPN and SVGIG (reference sequence). DNA of the CDR3: TGTGCCTGGAATCAGGGGTTTCAGCCCCAGCATTTT. Protein product: CAWNQGFQPQHF. Variable domain in full (rest from reference TRBV30 and TRBJ1-5): SQTIHQWPATLVQPVGSPLSLECTVEGTSNPNLYWYRQAAGRGLQLLFYSVGIGQISSEVPQNLSASRPQDRQFILSSKKLLLSDSGFYLCAWNQGFQPQHFGDGTRLSIL.

This chain uses TRBV12-5 with TRBJ2-5, with D hard to call. This CDR3 spans 12 amino acids. V gave up 1 base and J gave up 3 bases, with 3 bases separating them. Germline CDR1 LGHNT, CDR2 FRNRAP. The CDR3 coding sequence is TGTGCTAGTGGTTTGGCAGAAGAGACCCAGTACTTC. Translated, it gives CASGLAEETQYF. The complete variable domain, with remaining parts taken from reference TRBV12-5 and TRBJ2-5, reads DARVTQTPRHKVTEMGQEVTMRCQPILGHNTVFWYRQTMMQGLELLAYFRNRAPLDDSGMPKDRFSAEMPDATLATLKIQPSEPRDSAVYFCASGLAEETQYFGPGTRLLVL.

The chain uses TRBV20-1 and TRBJ1-6; D is unresolved. Looked up from germline, CDR1 is DFQATT and CDR2 is SNEGSKA (reference sequence). Trimming cost V 3 bases and J 5 bases, with 8 bases left between them. The CDR3 has 13 amino acids. Here the CDR3 reads CSASLADNSPLHF. The CDR3 DNA follows: TGCAGTGCTAGTCTGGCAGATAATTCACCCCTCCACTTT.

CDR3 protein: CASSQDRGVSEAFF. The CDR3 DNA reads as TGTGCCAGCAGCCAAGATCGGGGGGTGAGTGAAGCTTTCTTT. The rearrangement links TRBV3-1 (or the pseudogene TRBV3-2) to TRBJ1-1; the D gene is possibly TRBD1 (5 bases). V was shortened by 0 bases and J by 7 bases, with 12 bases between the two germline ends. CDR3 length: 14 residues. Germline loops: CDR1 LGHDT, CDR2 YNNKEL (reference sequence).

The table lists this clone with a count of one. This sequence joins TRBV12-3 or TRBV12-4 and TRBJ2-1; no definite D call. V dropped 3 bases and J dropped 7 bases, with 4 bases sitting between them. The CDR3 sequence is 11 residues long. The CDR3 protein is CASSFINEQFF. In DNA, the CDR3 is TGTGCCAGCAGTTTTATAAATGAGCAGTTCTTC.

The chain's CDR3 is CASSSPGTHYEQYF. DNA for the CDR3: TGTGCCAGCAGCTCCCCCGGGACACACTACGAGCAGTACTTC. The chain uses TRBV11-1 and TRBJ2-7; D perhaps matches TRBD1 (6 bases). Germline CDR1 reads SGHAT; CDR2 reads FQDESV (reference sequence). The CDR3 totals 14 residues. The V and J ends lost 4 bases and 3 bases respectively, with 13 bases between them.

As for this clone: The junction departs from germline at one end; a sequencing error may be responsible. This chain uses TRBV7-7 with TRBJ1-5; D may be TRBD1 (6 bases). This CDR3 comprises 19 residues. CDR1 and CDR2 from the germline V gene are SSHAT and FNYEAQ (reference sequence). CDR3 sequence reads: CASSLGPGHPLERSQPQHF. The CDR3 DNA sequence: TGTGCTAGCAGCTTAGGCCCGGGACACCCGCTCGAGCGGAGTCAGCCCCAGCATTTT.

The chain recombines TRBV28 with TRBJ1-5; D call uncertain. The CDR3 has 13 amino acids. V gave up 2 bases and J gave up 1 base, with 3 bases separating them. In germline, CDR1 is MDHEN, CDR2 SYDVKM. CDR3 nucleotides: TGTGCCAGCAGTTTACCGAGCAATCAGCCCCAGCATTTT. It is translated as CASSLPSNQPQHF.

This clone was seen a few times. This chain joins TRBV12-3 or TRBV12-4 and TRBJ1-6, with no clear D. The CDR3 consists of 13 residues. V gave up 8 bases and J gave up 6 bases, with 11 bases separating them. DNA for the CDR3: TGTGCCAGCTCCTCGGGGAGTAATTCACCCCTCCACTTT. This sequence encodes CASSSGSNSPLHF.

J is TRBJ2-7 and V is TRBV29-1, with 7 bases aligning to TRBD2. V lost 6 bases, J lost 3 bases, and 11 bases stayed unmatched. Germline V lookup: CDR1 SQVTM, CDR2 ANQGSEA. The CDR3 spans 14 residues. CDR3: CSVGGASGNYEQYF. CDR3 coding DNA: TGCAGCGTCGGAGGGGCTAGCGGCAACTACGAGCAGTACTTC.

The CDR3 loop is CASRTGHYSNQPQHF. CDR3 DNA: TGTGCCAGTAGGACCGGACATTATAGCAATCAGCCCCAGCATTTT. J is TRBJ1-5 and V is TRBV19; TRBD1 might be the D (5 bases). The V gene lost 6 bases and the J gene lost 0 bases, with 12 bases spanning the gap. This CDR3 has 15 amino acids. CDR1 is LNHDA and CDR2 is SQIVND in the germline V gene (reference sequence).

The V and J genes are TRBV19 and TRBJ2-5; D remains unclear. Germline loops: CDR1 LNHDA, CDR2 SQIVND (reference sequence). The CDR3 runs 14 residues. V lost 2 bases and J lost 2, with 9 bases in between. CDR3 amino acids: CASSINNLQETQYF. CDR3 in DNA: TGTGCCAGTAGTATAAATAATTTACAAGAGACCCAGTACTTC.

The rearrangement links TRBV3-1 (or the pseudogene TRBV3-2) to TRBJ2-3; 12 positions agree with TRBD2. In germline, CDR1 is LGHDT, CDR2 YNNKEL (reference sequence). The CDR3 covers 14 residues. Trimming at V came to 2 bases and at J to 6 bases, leaving 0 bases not matched to a gene. For the CDR3, the DNA is TGTGCCAGCAGCCAACTAGCGGGAGGGGATACGCAGTATTTT. It codes for CASSQLAGGDTQYF.